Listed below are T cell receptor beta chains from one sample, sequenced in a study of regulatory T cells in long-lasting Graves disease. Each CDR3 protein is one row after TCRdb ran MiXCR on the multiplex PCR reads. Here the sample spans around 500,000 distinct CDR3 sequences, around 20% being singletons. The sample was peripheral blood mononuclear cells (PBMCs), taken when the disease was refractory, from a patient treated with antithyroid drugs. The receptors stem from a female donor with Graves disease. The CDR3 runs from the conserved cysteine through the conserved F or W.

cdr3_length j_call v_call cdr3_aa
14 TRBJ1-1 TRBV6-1 CASRTGTPNTEAFF
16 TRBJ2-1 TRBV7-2 CASSLLSGRAANEQFF
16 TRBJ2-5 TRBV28 CASSLTGLGAQETQYF
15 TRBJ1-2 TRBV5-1 CASSSPGTIGFGYTF
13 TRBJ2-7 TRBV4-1 CASSQDRAYEQYF
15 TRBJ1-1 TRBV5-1 CASSGGEQGNTEAFF
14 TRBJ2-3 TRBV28 CASSRTSGRGTQYF
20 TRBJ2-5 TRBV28 CASSLYLGTPSSKGEETQYF
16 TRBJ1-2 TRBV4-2 CASRKPGQGGSRGYTF
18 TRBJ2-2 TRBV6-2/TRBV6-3 CASSPGLAGTGGTGELFF
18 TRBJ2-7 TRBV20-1 CSALGTSGSHVTSYEQYF
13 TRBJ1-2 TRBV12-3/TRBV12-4 CASSRDRGYGYTF
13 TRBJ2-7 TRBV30 CAWSLTSSYEQYF
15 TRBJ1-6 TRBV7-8 CASSLVLDPDSPLHF
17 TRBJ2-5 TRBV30 CAWSVPISGRAMETQYF
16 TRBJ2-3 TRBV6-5 CASSYRLGVRTDTQYF
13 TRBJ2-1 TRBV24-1 CATSEHPRQEQFF
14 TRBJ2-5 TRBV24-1 CATSDLTSQETQYF
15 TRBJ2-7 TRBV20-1 CSAEIGTSGTSEQYF
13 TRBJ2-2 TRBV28 CASRSANTGELFF
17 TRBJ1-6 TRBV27 CASSSPGQGLGNSPLHF
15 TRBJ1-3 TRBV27 CASRKVGHSGNTIYF
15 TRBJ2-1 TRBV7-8 CASIRGASSYNEQFF
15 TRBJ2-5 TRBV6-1 CASRRDTSQGETQYF
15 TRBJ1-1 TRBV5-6 CASSPPGRRNTEAFF
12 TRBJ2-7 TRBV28 CASSLWGNEQYF
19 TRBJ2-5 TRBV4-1 CASSQDPRTGQSKKETQYF
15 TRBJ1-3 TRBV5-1 CASRQTGGLGNTIYF
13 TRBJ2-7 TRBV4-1 CASSTGLAYEQYF
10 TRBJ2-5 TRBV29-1 CSVSMETQYF
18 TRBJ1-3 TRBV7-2 CASSGTANGQWKANTIYF
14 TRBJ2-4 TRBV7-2 CASIRLAGENIQYF
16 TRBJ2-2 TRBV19 CASRRSRGPNTGELFF
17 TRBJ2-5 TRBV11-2 CASSSPYRPPPQETQYF
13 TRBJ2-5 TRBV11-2 CASSFPDQETQYF
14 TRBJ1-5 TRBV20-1 CSARPSPGDQPQHF
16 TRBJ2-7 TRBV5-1 CASSSLLNRSPDLQYF
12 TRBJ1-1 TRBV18 CASSPYGSEAFF
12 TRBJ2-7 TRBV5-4 CASSQSNYEQYF
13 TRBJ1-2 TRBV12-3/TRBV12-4 CASTREGDYGYTF
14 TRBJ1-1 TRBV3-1 CASSRDSGNTEAFF
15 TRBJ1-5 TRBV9 CASSVGGTGGQPQHF
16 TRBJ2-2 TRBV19 CASSRRTGMNTGELFF
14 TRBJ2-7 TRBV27 CASKTAGATYEQYF
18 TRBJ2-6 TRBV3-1 CASSQFPSGSSGANVLTF
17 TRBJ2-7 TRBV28 CASSRTSTLALDYEQYF
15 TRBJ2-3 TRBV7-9 CASSSTSGETDTQYF
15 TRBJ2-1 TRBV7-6 CASSVGTSGRTEQFF
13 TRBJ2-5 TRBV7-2 CASSLGSLETQYF
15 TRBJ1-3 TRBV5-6 CASTQTGASGNTIYF
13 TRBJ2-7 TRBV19 CASSIRDYYEQYF
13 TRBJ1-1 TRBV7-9 CASSRGQNTEAFF
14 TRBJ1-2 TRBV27 CASSSPTRNYGYTF
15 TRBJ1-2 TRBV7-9 CASSLAGTGNYGYTF
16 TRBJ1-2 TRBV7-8 CASSLEATATYYGYTF
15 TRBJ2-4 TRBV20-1 CSAYLAGTAKNIQYF
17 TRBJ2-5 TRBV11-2 CASSPTSGNLGGETQYF
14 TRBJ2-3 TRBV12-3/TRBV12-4 CASSLQHPTDTQYF
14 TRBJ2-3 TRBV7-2 CASSNFSHTDTQYF